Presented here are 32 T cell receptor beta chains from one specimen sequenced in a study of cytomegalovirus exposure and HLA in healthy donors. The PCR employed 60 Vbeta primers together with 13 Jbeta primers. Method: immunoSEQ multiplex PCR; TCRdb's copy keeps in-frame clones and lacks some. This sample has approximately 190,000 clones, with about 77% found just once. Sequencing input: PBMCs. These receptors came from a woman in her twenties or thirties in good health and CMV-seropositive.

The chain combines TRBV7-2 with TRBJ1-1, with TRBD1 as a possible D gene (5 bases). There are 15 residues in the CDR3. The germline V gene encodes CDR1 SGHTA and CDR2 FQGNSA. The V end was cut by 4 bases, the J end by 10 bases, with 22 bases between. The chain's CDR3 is CASSSQGPGGTGAFF. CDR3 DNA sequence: TGTGCCAGCAGCTCACAAGGGCCGGGGGGGACGGGAGCTTTCTTT.

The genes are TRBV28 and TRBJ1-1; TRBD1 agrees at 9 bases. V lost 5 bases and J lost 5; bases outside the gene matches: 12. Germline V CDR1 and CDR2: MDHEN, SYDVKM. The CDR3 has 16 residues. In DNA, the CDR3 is TGTGCCAGCAGTCTTCCGGGACAGGGCCCCCGGACTGAAGCTTTCTTT. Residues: CASSLPGQGPRTEAFF.

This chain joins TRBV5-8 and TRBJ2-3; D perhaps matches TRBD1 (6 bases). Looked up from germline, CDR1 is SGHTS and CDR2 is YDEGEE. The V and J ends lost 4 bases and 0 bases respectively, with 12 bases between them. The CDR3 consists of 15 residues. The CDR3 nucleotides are TGTGCCAGCAGCCCCGGGCAGGGGAGCACAGATACGCAGTATTTT. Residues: CASSPGQGSTDTQYF.

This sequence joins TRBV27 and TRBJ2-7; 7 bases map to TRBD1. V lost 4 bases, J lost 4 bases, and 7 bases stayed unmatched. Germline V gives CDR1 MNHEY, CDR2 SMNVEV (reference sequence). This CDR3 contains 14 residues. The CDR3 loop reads CASSYLGQKYEQYF. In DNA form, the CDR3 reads TGTGCCAGCAGTTACCTGGGACAGAAGTACGAGCAGTACTTC.

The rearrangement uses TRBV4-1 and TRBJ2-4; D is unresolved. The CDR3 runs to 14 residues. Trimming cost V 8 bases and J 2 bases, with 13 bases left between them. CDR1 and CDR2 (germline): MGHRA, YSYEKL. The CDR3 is CASVQTPTKNIQYF. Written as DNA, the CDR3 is TGCGCCAGCGTACAGACACCAACCAAAAACATTCAGTACTTC.

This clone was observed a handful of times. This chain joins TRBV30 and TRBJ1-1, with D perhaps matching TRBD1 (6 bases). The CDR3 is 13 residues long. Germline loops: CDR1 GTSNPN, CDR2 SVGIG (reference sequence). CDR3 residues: CASPGQANTEAFF. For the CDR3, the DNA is TGTGCGTCCCCGGGACAAGCGAACACTGAAGCTTTCTTT.

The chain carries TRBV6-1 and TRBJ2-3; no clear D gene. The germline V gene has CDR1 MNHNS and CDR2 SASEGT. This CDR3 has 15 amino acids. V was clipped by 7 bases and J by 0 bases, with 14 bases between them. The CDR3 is CASTRSPVSTDTQYF. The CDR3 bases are TGTGCCAGCACCCGATCTCCGGTTAGCACAGATACGCAGTATTTT.

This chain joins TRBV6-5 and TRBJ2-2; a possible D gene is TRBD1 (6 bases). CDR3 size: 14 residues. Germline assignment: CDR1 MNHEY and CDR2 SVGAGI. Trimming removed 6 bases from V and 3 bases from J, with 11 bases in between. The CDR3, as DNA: TGTGCCAGCAGCTACGGACAGTACACCGGGGAGCTGTTTTTT. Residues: CASSYGQYTGELFF.

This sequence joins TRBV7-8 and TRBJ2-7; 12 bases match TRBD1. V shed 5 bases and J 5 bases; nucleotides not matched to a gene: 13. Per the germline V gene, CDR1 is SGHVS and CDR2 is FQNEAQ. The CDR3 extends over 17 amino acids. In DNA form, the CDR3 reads TGTGCCAGCAGCCCACGGGGGGGGACAGGGGGCCGGGACGAGCAGTACTTC. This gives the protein CASSPRGGTGGRDEQYF.

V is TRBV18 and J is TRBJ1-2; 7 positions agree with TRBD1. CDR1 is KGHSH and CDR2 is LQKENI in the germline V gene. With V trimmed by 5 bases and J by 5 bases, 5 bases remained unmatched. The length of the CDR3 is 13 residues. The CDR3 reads CASSDRQGYGYTF. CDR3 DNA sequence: TGTGCCAGCTCAGACAGACAGGGTTATGGCTACACCTTC.

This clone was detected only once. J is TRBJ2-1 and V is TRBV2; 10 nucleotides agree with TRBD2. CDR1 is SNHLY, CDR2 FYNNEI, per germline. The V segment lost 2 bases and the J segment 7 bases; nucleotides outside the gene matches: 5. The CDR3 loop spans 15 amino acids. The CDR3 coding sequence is TGTGCCAGCAGTGAAAGGGCTAGCGGGGGAAATGAGCAGTTCTTC. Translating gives CASSERASGGNEQFF.

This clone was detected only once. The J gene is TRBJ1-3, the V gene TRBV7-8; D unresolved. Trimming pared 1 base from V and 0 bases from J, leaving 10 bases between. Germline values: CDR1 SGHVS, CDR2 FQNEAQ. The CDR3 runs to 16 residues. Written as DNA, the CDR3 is TGTGCCAGCAGCTTAGTTGCACACCGCTCTGGAAACACCATATATTTT. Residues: CASSLVAHRSGNTIYF.

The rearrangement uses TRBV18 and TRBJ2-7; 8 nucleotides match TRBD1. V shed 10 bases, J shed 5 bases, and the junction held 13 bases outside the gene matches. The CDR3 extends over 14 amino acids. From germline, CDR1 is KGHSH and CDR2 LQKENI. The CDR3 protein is CATKKDRESNEQYF. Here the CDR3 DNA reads TGTGCCACCAAGAAGGACAGGGAGTCGAACGAGCAGTACTTC.

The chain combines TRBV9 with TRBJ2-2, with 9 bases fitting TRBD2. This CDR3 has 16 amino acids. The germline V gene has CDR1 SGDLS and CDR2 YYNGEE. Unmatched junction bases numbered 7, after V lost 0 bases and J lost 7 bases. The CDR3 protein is CASSVDLAGNSGELFF. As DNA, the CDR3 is TGTGCCAGCAGCGTAGATCTAGCGGGGAATAGCGGGGAGCTGTTTTTT.

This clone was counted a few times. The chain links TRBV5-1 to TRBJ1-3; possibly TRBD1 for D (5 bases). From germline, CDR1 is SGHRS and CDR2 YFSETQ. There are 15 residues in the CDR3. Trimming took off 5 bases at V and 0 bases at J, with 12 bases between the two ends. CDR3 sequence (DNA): TGCGCCAGCAGACCCTCGGGGGGCTCTGGAAACACCATATATTTT. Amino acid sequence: CASRPSGGSGNTIYF. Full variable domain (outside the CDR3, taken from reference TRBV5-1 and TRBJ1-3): KAGVTQTPRYLIKTRGQQVTLSCSPISGHRSVSWYQQTPGQGLQFLFEYFSETQRNKGNFPGRFSGRQFSNSRSEMNVSTLELGDSALYLCASRPSGGSGNTIYFGEGSWLTVV.

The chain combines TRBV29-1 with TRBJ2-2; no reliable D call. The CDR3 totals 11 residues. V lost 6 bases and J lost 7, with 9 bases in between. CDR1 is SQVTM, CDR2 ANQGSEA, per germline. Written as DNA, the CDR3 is TGCAGCGTCCCCACCAGCGGGGAGCTGTTTTTT. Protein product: CSVPTSGELFF.

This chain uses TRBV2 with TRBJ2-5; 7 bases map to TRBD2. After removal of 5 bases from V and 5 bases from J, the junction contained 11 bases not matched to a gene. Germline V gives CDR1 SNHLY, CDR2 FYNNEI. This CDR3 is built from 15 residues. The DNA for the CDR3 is TGTGCCAGCAGTTTTCGCGGGAGTTCGAGTGAGACCCAGTACTTC. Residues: CASSFRGSSSETQYF.

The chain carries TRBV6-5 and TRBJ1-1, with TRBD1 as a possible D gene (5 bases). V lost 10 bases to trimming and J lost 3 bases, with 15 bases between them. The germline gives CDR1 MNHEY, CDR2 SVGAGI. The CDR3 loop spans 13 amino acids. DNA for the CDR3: TGTGCCACCAGGGAACGGAGGTACACTGAAGCTTTCTTT. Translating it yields CATRERRYTEAFF.

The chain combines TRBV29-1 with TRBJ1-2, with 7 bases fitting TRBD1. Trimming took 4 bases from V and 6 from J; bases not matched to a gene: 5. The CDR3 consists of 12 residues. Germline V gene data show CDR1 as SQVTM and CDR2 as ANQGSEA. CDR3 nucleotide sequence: TGCAGCGTTGTGGTCACAGGGGATGGCTACACCTTC. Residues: CSVVVTGDGYTF. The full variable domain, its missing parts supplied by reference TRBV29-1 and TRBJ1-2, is SAVISQKPSRDICQRGTSLTIQCQVDSQVTMMFWYRQQPGQSLTLIATANQGSEATYESGFVIDKFPISRPNLTFSTLTVSNMSPEDSSIYLCSVVVTGDGYTFGSGTRLTVV.

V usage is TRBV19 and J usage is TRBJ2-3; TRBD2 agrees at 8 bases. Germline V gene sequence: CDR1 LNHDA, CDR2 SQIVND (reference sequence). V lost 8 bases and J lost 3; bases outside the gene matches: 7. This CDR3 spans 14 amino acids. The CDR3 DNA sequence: TGTGCCAGTCGGAGGAGCGGGGGTACAGATACGCAGTATTTT. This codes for CASRRSGGTDTQYF.

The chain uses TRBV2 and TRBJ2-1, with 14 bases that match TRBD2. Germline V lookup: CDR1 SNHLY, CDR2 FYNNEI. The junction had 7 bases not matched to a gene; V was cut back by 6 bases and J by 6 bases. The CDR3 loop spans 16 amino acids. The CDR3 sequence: CASSPRGLAGANEQFF. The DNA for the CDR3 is TGTGCCAGCAGCCCGAGGGGACTAGCGGGGGCCAATGAGCAGTTCTTC.

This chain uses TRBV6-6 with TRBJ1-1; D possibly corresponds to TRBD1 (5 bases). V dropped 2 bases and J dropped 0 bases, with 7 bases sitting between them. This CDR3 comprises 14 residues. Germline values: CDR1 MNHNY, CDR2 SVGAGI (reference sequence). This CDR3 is CASSYGAMNTEAFF. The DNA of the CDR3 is TGTGCCAGCAGTTACGGGGCAATGAACACTGAAGCTTTCTTT.

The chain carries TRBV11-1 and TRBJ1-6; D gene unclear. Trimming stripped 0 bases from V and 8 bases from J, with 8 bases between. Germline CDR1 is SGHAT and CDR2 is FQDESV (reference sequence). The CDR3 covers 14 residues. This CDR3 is CASSLAGRDSPLHF. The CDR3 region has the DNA TGTGCCAGCAGCTTAGCAGGGCGGGATTCACCCCTCCACTTT.

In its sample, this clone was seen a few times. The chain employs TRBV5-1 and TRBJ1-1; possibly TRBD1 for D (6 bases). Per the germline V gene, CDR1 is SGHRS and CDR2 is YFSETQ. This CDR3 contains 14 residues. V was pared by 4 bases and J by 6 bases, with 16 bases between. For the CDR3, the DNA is TGCGCCAGCAGCGACGGACAGAGTCCCCCTGAAGCTTTCTTT. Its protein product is CASSDGQSPPEAFF.

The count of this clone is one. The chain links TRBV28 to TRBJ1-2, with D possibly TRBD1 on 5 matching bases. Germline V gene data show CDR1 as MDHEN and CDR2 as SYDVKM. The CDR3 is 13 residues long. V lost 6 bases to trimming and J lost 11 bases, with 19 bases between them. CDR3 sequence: CASSRGRTTGYTF. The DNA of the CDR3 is TGTGCCAGCAGCCGGGGGAGAACTACTGGTTACACCTTC.

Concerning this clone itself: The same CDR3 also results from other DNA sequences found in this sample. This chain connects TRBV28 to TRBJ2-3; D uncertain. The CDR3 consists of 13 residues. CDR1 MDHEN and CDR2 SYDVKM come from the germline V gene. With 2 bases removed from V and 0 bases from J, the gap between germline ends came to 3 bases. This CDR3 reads CASSLPSTDTQYF. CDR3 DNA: TGTGCCAGCAGTTTACCTAGCACAGATACGCAGTATTTT.

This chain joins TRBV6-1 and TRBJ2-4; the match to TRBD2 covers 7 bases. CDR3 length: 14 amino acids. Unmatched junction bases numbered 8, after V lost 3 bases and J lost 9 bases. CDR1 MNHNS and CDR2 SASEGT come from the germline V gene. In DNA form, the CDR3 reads TGTGCCAGCAGTGAGACTTTCGGGGGGACCATTCAGTACTTC. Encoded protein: CASSETFGGTIQYF.

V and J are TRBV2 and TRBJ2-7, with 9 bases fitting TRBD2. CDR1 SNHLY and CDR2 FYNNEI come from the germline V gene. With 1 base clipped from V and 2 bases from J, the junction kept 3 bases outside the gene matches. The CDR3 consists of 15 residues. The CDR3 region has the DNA TGTGCCAGCAGTGAAGTAGCGGGGGCCCCCTACGAGCAGTACTTC. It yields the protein CASSEVAGAPYEQYF.

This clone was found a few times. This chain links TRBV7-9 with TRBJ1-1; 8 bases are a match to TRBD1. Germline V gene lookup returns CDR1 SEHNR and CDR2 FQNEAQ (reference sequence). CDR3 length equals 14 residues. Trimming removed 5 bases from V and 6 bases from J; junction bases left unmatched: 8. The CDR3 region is CASSRQGITSEAFF. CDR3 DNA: TGTGCCAGCAGCCGACAGGGGATCACGTCTGAAGCTTTCTTT.

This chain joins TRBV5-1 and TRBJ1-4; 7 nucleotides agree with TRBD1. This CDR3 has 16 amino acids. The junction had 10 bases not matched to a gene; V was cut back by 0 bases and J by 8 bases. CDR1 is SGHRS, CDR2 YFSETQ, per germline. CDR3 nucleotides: TGCGCCAGCAGCTTGGGACAGGGTCCCGGGGCCGAAAAACTGTTTTTT. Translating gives CASSLGQGPGAEKLFF.

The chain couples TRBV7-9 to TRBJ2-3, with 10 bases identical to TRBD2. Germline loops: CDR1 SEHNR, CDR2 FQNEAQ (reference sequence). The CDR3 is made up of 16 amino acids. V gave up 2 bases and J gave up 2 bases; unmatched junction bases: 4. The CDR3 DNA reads TGTGCCAGCAGCTTACTAAGCGGGAGGGTCACAGATACGCAGTATTTT. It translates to CASSLLSGRVTDTQYF.

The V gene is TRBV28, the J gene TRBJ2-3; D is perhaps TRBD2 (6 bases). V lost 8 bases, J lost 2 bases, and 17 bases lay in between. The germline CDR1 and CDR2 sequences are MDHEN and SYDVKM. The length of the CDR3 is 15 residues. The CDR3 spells CASGLQAGYTDTQYF. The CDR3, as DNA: TGTGCCAGCGGGCTTCAGGCGGGATACACAGATACGCAGTATTTT.